This T cell receptor (beta chain) was identified in a study of blood T cell repertoires in COVID-19. TCRdb's copy holds only in-frame clones and misses some; the assay was immunoSEQ multiplex PCR. The table shows some 190,000 clones, with approximately 80% occurring only once. V gave up 6 bases and J gave up 8 bases, with 16 bases separating them. The germline gives CDR1 LNHNV, CDR2 YYDKDF (reference sequence). This CDR3 spans 13 amino acids. The clonotype was recovered from a man in his fifties or sixties who had been exposed to COVID-19. The chain has TRBV15 and TRBJ2-5; a weak D match, TRBD1 (6 bases). Sample: PBMCs or T cells enriched from blood (not recorded which). The CDR3 is CATSPSQGNTQYF. The CDR3 coding sequence is TGTGCCACCAGTCCTTCACAGGGAAATACCCAGTACTTC.